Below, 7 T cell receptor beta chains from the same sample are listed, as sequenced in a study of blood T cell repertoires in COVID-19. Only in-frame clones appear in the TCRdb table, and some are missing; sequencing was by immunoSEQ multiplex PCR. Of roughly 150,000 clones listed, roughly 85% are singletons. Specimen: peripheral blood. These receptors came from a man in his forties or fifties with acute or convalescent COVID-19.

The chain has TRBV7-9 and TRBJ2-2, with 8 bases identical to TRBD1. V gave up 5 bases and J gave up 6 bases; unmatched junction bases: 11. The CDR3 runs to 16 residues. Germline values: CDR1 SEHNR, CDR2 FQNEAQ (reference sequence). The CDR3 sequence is CASSPDWTGKAGELFF. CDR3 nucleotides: TGTGCCAGCAGCCCCGATTGGACAGGGAAGGCCGGGGAGCTGTTTTTT.

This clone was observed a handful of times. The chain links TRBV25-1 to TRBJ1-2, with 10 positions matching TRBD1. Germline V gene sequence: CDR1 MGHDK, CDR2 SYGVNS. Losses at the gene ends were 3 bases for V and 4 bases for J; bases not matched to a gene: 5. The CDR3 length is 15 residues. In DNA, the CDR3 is TGTGCCAGCAGTGATGTCGGGGACAGGGGCTATGGCTACACCTTC. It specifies CASSDVGDRGYGYTF.

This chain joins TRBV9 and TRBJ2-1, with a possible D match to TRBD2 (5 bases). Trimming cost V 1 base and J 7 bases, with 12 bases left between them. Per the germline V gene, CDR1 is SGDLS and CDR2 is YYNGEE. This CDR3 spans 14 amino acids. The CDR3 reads CASSVNEGRNEQFF. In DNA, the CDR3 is TGTGCCAGCAGCGTAAATGAAGGGAGAAATGAGCAGTTCTTC.

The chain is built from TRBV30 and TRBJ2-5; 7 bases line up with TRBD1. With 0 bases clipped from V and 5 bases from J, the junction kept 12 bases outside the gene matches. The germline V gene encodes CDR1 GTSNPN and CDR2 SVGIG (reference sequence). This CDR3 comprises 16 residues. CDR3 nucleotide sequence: TGTGCCTGGAGTGTGACAGGGCCGATGTCCCAGGAGACCCAGTACTTC. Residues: CAWSVTGPMSQETQYF.

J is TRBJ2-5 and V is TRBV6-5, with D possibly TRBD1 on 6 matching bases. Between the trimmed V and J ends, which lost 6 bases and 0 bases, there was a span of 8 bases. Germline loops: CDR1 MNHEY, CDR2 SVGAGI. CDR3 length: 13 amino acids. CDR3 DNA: TGTGCCAGCAGGGGACATAACCAAGAGACCCAGTACTTC. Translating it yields CASRGHNQETQYF.

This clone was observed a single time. The CDR3 loop is CASSLLSGNSEQFF. The CDR3 region has the DNA TGTGCCAGCAGCTTATTATCAGGGAATAGTGAGCAGTTCTTC. The gene calls are TRBV11-3 and TRBJ2-1; TRBD1 might be the D (5 bases). Germline CDR1 is SGHNT and CDR2 is YENEEA. The CDR3 runs to 14 residues. Trimming stripped 2 bases from V and 9 bases from J, with 14 bases between.

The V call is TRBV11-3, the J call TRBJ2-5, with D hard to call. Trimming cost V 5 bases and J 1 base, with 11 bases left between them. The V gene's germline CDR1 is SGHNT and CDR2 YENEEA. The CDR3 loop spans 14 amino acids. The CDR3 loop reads CASSPEASQETQYF. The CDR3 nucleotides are TGTGCCAGCAGCCCAGAGGCCAGCCAAGAGACCCAGTACTTC.